This TCR beta chain was identified during a study of regulatory T cells in long-lasting Graves disease. Sequencing libraries for TCR beta were prepared with iRepertoire HTBI primers and Arm-PCR of CDR3 regions. TCRdb redid the calling of the multiplex PCR reads with MiXCR, one entry per CDR3 protein. The sample contains 350,000 to 550,000 distinct CDR3 sequences, just under 15% of which appear only once. Time point noted: newly diagnosed GD, antithyroid drugs for less than 3 months. PBMC-extracted RNA yielded the TCR library. This clonotype was counted between two and nine times. These data also formed part of another study, on T cells in Graves' hyperthyroidism and ophthalmopathy.

Sample: peripheral blood mononuclear cells (PBMCs), taken at new diagnosis, from a patient treated with antithyroid drugs. This clonotype was sampled from a woman in her 30s with Graves disease.

CDR3 bases: TGTGCCAGCAGCGTAGAAGGGACAGGGGTCCACGAGCAGTACTTC. This translates into CASSVEGTGVHEQYF. J is TRBJ2-7 and V is TRBV9; 10 positions match TRBD1. The junction had 5 bases not matched to a gene; V was cut back by 0 bases and J by 5 bases. The CDR3 is 15 amino acids. CDR1 and CDR2 from the germline V gene are SGDLS and YYNGEE.